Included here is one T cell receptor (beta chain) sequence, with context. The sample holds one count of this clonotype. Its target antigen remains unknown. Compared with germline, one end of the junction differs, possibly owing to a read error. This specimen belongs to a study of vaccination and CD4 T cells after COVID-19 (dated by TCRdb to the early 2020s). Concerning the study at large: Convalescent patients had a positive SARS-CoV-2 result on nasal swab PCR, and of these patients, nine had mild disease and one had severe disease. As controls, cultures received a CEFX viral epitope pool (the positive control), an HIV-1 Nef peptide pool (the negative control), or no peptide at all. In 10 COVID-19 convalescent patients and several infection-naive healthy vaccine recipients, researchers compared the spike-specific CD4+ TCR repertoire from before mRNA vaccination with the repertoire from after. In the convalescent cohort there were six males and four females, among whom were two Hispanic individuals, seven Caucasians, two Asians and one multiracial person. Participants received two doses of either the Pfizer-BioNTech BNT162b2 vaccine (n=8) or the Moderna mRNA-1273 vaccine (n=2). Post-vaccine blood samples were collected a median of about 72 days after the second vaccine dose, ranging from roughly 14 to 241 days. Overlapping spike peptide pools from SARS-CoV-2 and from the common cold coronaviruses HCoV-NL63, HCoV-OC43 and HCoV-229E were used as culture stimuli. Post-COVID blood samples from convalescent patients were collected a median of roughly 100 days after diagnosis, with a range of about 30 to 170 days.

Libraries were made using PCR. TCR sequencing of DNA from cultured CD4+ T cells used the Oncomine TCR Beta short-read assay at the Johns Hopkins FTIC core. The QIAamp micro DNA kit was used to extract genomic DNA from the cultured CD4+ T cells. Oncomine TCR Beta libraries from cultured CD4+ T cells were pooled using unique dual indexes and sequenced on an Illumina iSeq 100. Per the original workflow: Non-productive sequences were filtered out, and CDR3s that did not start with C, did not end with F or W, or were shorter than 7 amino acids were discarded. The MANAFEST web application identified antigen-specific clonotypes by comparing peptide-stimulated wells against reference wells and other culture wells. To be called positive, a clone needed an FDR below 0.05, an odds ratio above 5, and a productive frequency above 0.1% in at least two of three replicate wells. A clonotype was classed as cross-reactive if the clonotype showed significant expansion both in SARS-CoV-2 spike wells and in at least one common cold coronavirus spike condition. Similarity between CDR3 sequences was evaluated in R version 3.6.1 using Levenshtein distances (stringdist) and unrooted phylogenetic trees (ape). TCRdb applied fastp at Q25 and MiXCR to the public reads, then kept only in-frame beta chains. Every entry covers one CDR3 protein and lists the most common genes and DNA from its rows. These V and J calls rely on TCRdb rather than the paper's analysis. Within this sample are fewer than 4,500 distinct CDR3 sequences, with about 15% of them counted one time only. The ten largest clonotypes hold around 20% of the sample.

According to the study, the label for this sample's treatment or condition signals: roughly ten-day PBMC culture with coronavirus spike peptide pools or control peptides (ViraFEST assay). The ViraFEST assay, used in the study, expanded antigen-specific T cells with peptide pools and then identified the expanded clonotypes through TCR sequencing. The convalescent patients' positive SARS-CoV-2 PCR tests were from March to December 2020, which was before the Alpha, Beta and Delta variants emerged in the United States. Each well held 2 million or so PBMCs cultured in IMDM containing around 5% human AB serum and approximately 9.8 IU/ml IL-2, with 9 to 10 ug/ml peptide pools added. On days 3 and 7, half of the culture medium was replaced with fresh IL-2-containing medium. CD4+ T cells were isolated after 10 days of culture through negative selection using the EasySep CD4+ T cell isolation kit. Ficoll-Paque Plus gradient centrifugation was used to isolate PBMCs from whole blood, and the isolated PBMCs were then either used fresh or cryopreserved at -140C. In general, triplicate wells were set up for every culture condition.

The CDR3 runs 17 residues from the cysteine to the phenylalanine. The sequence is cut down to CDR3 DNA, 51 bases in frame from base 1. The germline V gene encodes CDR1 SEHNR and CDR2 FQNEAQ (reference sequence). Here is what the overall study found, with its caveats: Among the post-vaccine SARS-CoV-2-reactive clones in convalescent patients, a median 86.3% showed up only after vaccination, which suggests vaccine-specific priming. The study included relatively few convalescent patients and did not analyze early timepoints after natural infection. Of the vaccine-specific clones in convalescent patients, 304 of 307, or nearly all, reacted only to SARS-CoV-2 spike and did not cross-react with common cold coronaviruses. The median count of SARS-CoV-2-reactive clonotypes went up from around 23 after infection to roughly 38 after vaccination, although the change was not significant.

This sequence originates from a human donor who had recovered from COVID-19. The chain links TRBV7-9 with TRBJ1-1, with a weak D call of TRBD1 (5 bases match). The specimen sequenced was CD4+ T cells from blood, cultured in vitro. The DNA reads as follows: TGTGCCAACAGCTTCGTCGGGACCCACCTGGGTGGCACTGAAGCTTTCTTT. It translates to CANSFVGTHLGGTEAFF.